This TCR beta chain was profiled in a study of immune evolution from preneoplasia to lung adenocarcinoma. V was cut by 2 bases and J by 6 bases, with 13 bases left in between. This CDR3 has 14 residues. The germline V gene encodes CDR1 KGHSH and CDR2 LQKENI. Libraries were prepared by immunoSEQ multiplex PCR; TCRdb keeps only in-frame clonotypes and omits some of them. The table lists roughly 7,800 clones, roughly 72% of them singletons. This chain links TRBV18 with TRBJ1-1; D is uncertain. Sequencing used FFPE lung adenocarcinoma in situ tissue. The source of this sequence is a donor at least 70 years old with lung adenocarcinoma. Some clones in this sample may be carry-over from other donors' samples. The CDR3 DNA reads TGTGCCAGCTCACCAAATCTCCATGTCCCTGAAGCTTTCTTT. This encodes CASSPNLHVPEAFF.